Each of the 18 T cell receptor beta chains below was sequenced from the same sample in a study of OX40 agonist ivuxolimab in advanced cancers. Profiled with immunoSEQ multiplex PCR; TCRdb holds only in-frame clones, not every one. The table has more than 20,000 clones, approximately 80% seen once; the top ten hold approximately 25%. The specimen was CD4+ or CD8+ T cells sorted from blood, collected in a trial of the OX40 agonist ivuxolimab. The receptors here all came from an adult with an advanced solid tumor such as melanoma, head and neck, liver or kidney cancer.

J is TRBJ2-3 and V is TRBV6-5; TRBD2 matches 8 bases. The germline gives CDR1 MNHEY, CDR2 SVGAGI. The junction had 2 bases not matched to a gene; V was cut back by 6 bases and J by 3 bases. The CDR3 loop spans 13 amino acids. CDR3 region: CASRGLATDTQYF. Written as DNA, the CDR3 is TGTGCCAGCAGAGGACTAGCAACAGATACGCAGTATTTT.

This clone turned up a few times. This chain links TRBV30 with TRBJ2-1; 10 nucleotides match TRBD2. The J segment lost 8 bases and the V segment lost 1 base, leaving 14 bases of the junction unmatched. Per germline, CDR1 GTSNPN and CDR2 SVGIG (reference sequence). The CDR3 is made up of 17 amino acids. The CDR3 loop is CAWSEPRGLAVVDEQFF. CDR3 coding DNA: TGTGCCTGGAGTGAACCTCGCGGACTAGCGGTAGTCGATGAGCAGTTCTTC.

There are a few counts of this clone. The rearrangement links TRBV7-7 to TRBJ2-2; a weak D match, TRBD2 (6 bases). The CDR3 length is 14 residues. CDR1 and CDR2 from the germline V gene are SSHAT and FNYEAQ (reference sequence). Trimming took off 3 bases at V and 7 bases at J, with 12 bases between the two ends. CDR3 in amino acids: CASSFDGSGGELFF. CDR3 nucleotide sequence: TGTGCCAGCAGCTTTGACGGGAGTGGCGGGGAGCTGTTTTTT.

The genes are TRBV5-6 and TRBJ1-2; D not resolved. Trimming cost V 0 bases and J 4 bases, with 7 bases left between them. The germline V gene has CDR1 SGHDT and CDR2 YYEEEE. The CDR3 runs 13 residues. The CDR3 sequence: CASSLEQSYGYTF. In DNA form, the CDR3 reads TGTGCCAGCAGCTTGGAACAGTCCTATGGCTACACCTTC.

The V and J genes are TRBV7-8 and TRBJ2-7; 13 nucleotides line up with TRBD2. The CDR3 length is 16 residues. The V gene end was trimmed by 5 bases and the J gene end by 0 bases; junction bases not matched to a gene: 4. Germline values: CDR1 SGHVS, CDR2 FQNEAQ. CDR3 in DNA: TGTGCCAGCAGCCCACGACTAGCGGGGGGCTCCTACGAGCAGTACTTC. Its protein is CASSPRLAGGSYEQYF.

The genes are TRBV9 and TRBJ1-3; no definite D call. The germline CDR1 and CDR2 sequences are SGDLS and YYNGEE. The length of the CDR3 is 14 residues. Trimming left V 2 bases short and J 0 bases short, with 6 bases between. The chain's CDR3 is CASSVWDSGNTIYF. The CDR3 DNA follows: TGTGCCAGCAGCGTGTGGGACTCTGGAAACACCATATATTTT.

The chain uses TRBV14 and TRBJ1-4; D is unclear. The CDR3 covers 12 residues. Germline CDR1 is SGHDN and CDR2 is FVKESK. Between the trimmed V and J ends, which lost 4 bases and 8 bases, there was a span of 8 bases. The CDR3 region is CASSPAGEKLFF. CDR3 DNA sequence: TGTGCCAGCAGCCCGGCGGGAGAAAAACTGTTTTTT.

This clone has a handful of counts. This chain uses TRBV5-1 with TRBJ1-1; D remains ambiguous. The CDR3 is made up of 14 amino acids. Trimming took 2 bases from V and 0 from J, leaving 8 bases between them. Germline loops: CDR1 SGHRS, CDR2 YFSETQ. The CDR3 DNA is TGCGCCAGCAGCTTCATCAGTATGAACACTGAAGCTTTCTTT. Encoded protein: CASSFISMNTEAFF.

This CDR3 is CASSLPGQSEQYF. The CDR3 coding sequence is TGTGCCAGCAGCTTGCCCGGACAGTCCGAGCAGTACTTC. This rearrangement joins TRBV5-6 to TRBJ2-7; perhaps TRBD1 as D (6 bases). Trimming took 1 base from V and 6 from J, leaving 11 bases between them. Germline CDR1 is SGHDT and CDR2 is YYEEEE. The CDR3 runs 13 residues. Full variable domain (remainder filled in from reference TRBV5-6 and TRBJ2-7): DAGVTQSPTHLIKTRGQQVTLRCSPKSGHDTVSWYQQALGQGPQFIFQYYEEEERQRGNFPDRFSGHQFPNYSSELNVNALLLGDSALYLCASSLPGQSEQYFGPGTRLTVT.

The rearrangement uses TRBV11-2 and TRBJ2-7; perhaps TRBD2 as D (6 bases). This CDR3 is 16 amino acids long. Germline V gene lookup returns CDR1 SGHAT and CDR2 FQNNGV. V lost 0 bases, J lost 0 bases, and 12 bases lay in between. CDR3: CASSLEWAGSSYEQYF. In DNA, the CDR3 is TGTGCCAGCAGCTTAGAATGGGCGGGGAGCTCCTACGAGCAGTACTTC.

The V call is TRBV11-2, the J call TRBJ1-2; 10 nucleotides agree with TRBD1. V lost 5 bases, J lost 5 bases, and 5 bases stayed unmatched. CDR3 size: 14 residues. In germline, CDR1 is SGHAT, CDR2 FQNNGV. CDR3 protein: CASSRGDRGYGYTF. CDR3 DNA sequence: TGTGCCAGCAGCCGAGGGGACAGGGGATATGGCTACACCTTC.

The chain carries TRBV15 and TRBJ2-2; either TRBD1 or TRBD2 may fit D (5 bases each). Trimming removed 0 bases from V and 6 bases from J, with 8 bases in between. This CDR3 spans 14 amino acids. Germline assignment: CDR1 LNHNV and CDR2 YYDKDF (reference sequence). The CDR3 spells CATSRDMGAGELFF. The CDR3, as DNA: TGTGCCACCAGCAGAGATATGGGGGCCGGGGAGCTGTTTTTT.

A single count supports this clone. This chain uses TRBV25-1 with TRBJ2-7; a weak D match, TRBD2 (5 bases). The CDR3 length is 15 residues. The germline CDR1 and CDR2 sequences are MGHDK and SYGVNS. V was cut by 6 bases and J by 6 bases, with 21 bases left in between. The CDR3 region is CASSSIRHQAGEQYF. In nucleotides, the CDR3 is TGTGCCAGCAGCTCAATCAGACATCAGGCGGGCGAGCAGTACTTC.

The CDR3 region is CASSLLGLAGKGEQYF. Here the CDR3 DNA reads TGTGCCAGCAGTTTATTGGGACTAGCGGGCAAGGGCGAGCAGTACTTC. The J gene is TRBJ2-7, the V gene TRBV27, with 12 bases identical to TRBD2. Germline V lookup: CDR1 MNHEY, CDR2 SMNVEV (reference sequence). The CDR3 sequence is 16 residues long. The V gene end was trimmed by 1 base and the J gene end by 6 bases; junction bases not matched to a gene: 7.

This chain links TRBV5-4 with TRBJ2-1, with TRBD1 identical over 12 bases. V dropped 2 bases and J dropped 9; count of bases not matched to a gene: 6. CDR3 length: 15 residues. Germline lookup yields CDR1 SGHNT and CDR2 YYREEE (reference sequence). In DNA, the CDR3 is TGTGCCAGCAGCTTCGGGACAGGGGGCATGGCTGAGCAGTTCTTC. It is translated as CASSFGTGGMAEQFF.

This clone appeared a few times. DNA of the CDR3: TGTGCCAGCAGCGGAAGACTAGCGGGAGGAAATCCCGAGCAGTACTTC. Translated: CASSGRLAGGNPEQYF. The gene calls are TRBV11-3 and TRBJ2-7, with TRBD2 identical over 13 bases. V shed 5 bases and J 6 bases; nucleotides not matched to a gene: 10. The CDR3 has 16 residues. Germline V lookup: CDR1 SGHNT, CDR2 YENEEA.

The CDR3 region has the DNA TGTGCCAGCAGCCCCGCCTACGAGCAGTACTTC. It specifies CASSPAYEQYF. The V call is TRBV11-3, the J call TRBJ2-7; D is undetermined. The germline V gene has CDR1 SGHNT and CDR2 YENEEA. The germline V and J ends were trimmed by 5 bases and 2 bases, with 4 bases remaining between them. The CDR3 contains 11 residues.

The rearrangement uses TRBV9 and TRBJ2-7, with 7 bases fitting TRBD2. The V segment lost 3 bases and the J segment 3 bases; nucleotides outside the gene matches: 3. The CDR3 is made up of 13 amino acids. Germline loops: CDR1 SGDLS, CDR2 YYNGEE. CDR3 DNA: TGTGCCAGCAGCGGCAGGGAGGGCTACGAGCAGTACTTC. Encoded protein: CASSGREGYEQYF.